These 3 T cell receptor beta chains originate from one sample sequenced in a study of T cell responses to AZD1222 COVID-19 vaccine. TCRdb's copy holds only in-frame clones and misses some; the assay was immunoSEQ multiplex PCR. The sample records about 150,000 clones, roughly nine tenths being singletons. The input for sequencing was peripheral blood, taken on day 0 of AZD1222 vaccination. The receptors were sampled from an adult in good health.

The V gene is TRBV10-1, the J gene TRBJ2-1, with 7 bases that match TRBD1. V lost 9 bases, J lost 0 bases, and 2 bases stayed unmatched. Germline CDR1 is WNHNN and CDR2 is SYGVQD (reference sequence). This CDR3 has 13 residues. The CDR3 region is CARRTGSYNEQFF. For the CDR3, the DNA is TGCGCCAGGAGGACAGGCTCCTACAATGAGCAGTTCTTC.

To note about this clone: The sample carries other DNA sequences with the same CDR3. The chain employs TRBV28 and TRBJ2-7, with 7 bases that match TRBD2. The germline gives CDR1 MDHEN, CDR2 SYDVKM. Trimming removed 3 bases from V and 2 bases from J; junction bases left unmatched: 4. The CDR3 has 14 residues. CDR3 residues: CASSLGGRAYEQYF. The CDR3 nucleotides read TGTGCCAGCAGTTTGGGTGGGAGGGCCTACGAGCAGTACTTC.

The chain recombines TRBV5-1 with TRBJ2-7, with 11 bases identical to TRBD2. The junction had 8 bases not matched to a gene; V was cut back by 3 bases and J by 0 bases. The germline V gene encodes CDR1 SGHRS and CDR2 YFSETQ. This CDR3 is built from 17 residues. In nucleotides, the CDR3 is TGCGCCAGCAGCTCCGGGACTAGCGGATATTCCTCCTACGAGCAGTACTTC. This sequence encodes CASSSGTSGYSSYEQYF.